This T cell receptor (beta chain) was sequenced during a study of post-analysis software for immune sequencing data (dated by TCRdb to about 2015). For the wider study: Relapsing-remitting, secondary progressive and progressive-relapsing multiple sclerosis were recorded as disease courses, and subtype annotation was lacking for some patients. Patient repertoires were compared against over ten previously published healthy control repertoires from donors aged about 6 to 28 years. A subset of samples was prepared in parallel using single-end sample barcoding, then pooled and co-amplified after Illumina adapter ligation.

TCR beta repertoires were profiled from peripheral blood of roughly 13 young patients with multiple sclerosis to demonstrate the VDJtools post-analysis software. The patients with multiple sclerosis were children and adolescents between roughly 6 and 16 years of age. For this clonotype: Its cognate antigen has yet to be identified. Per-nucleotide qualities are absent, and no much larger clonotype sits a single base away.

Points the paper makes about the study in general: Strong co-clustering of samples prepared in the same batch was shown by direct clustering with F measure, prompting a batch-effect correction. Multiple sclerosis patients had significantly lower normalized Chao1 diversity than controls, a result that suggests substantial peripheral T-cell clonal expansion. The control group was slightly older than the multiple sclerosis patient group.

Library preparation was by PCR. Sequencing relied on an Illumina HiSeq 2500. To reduce PCR and sequencing biases, unique molecular identifiers were built into the TCR beta cDNA libraries. Some 500,000 cDNA molecules were obtained per 1 to 10 million input T cells, so each molecule approximated one T cell. The patient libraries were prepared and sequenced with the same protocol used for the earlier healthy control dataset. Within a given batch, samples were prepared together, multiplexed and sequenced on the same HiSeq lane. As for how the authors treated the data: MIGEC was used to process the raw barcoded reads, and molecular identifier groups with only a single read were discarded before consensus assembly and CDR3 extraction. Clonotype tables were post-analysed with VDJtools, and diversity was normalized by down-sampling all datasets to the smallest sample size. Repertoire overlap clustering matched CDR3 amino acid but not nucleotide sequences to correct batch-related cross-sample contamination. TCRdb took the public reads, trimmed them with fastp at Q25, ran MiXCR for clone calling and kept in-frame beta chains. Merged by CDR3 protein, the rows form single entries marked with the most common genes and DNA. These V and J calls derive from TCRdb rather than the authors' analysis. This sample is represented by 740,000 or so distinct CDR3 sequences; roughly half of them were singletons. Approximately 4.2% of the sample goes to the ten largest clones.

Sequenced sample: blood. The clonotype comes from a girl aged 5-17 years with multiple sclerosis.

The DNA sequence follows: TGTGCCAGCAGTGAATCGGGACTAGGTGAAGAGACCCAGTACTTC. It specifies CASSESGLGEETQYF. The sequence links TRBV6-1 to TRBJ2-5; 8 bases in the junction line up with TRBD2. Trimming accounts for 2 bases at V and 3 bases at J, while the number of junction bases matched to no gene is 5. Taken from cysteine to phenylalanine, the CDR3 has 15 residues. CDR3 DNA only is kept here, 45 bases in frame from base 1. Reading the germline V gene gives CDR1 MNHNS and CDR2 SASEGT.